This TCR beta chain was retrieved from a study of shared clonotypes between healthy human individuals. Overall study results and limits: Sharing across four donors was seen in around 5.1% of naive CD4 clonotypes.

V shed 4 bases and J shed 10 bases, with 20 bases lying between them. There are 15 residues in the CDR3. CDR1 is SGHTA, CDR2 FQGTGA, per germline. Remarks on this clone: Antigen: not known.

Using immunoSEQ multiplex PCR, the repertoire was profiled, and TCRdb retains in-frame clones only, with some absent. This repertoire shows 2 million to 2.5 million clones, 90% to 95% found once; its top ten account for around 1.7%. Positively selected for CCR7, the CD45RO-negative cells used as naive CD8 cells excluded terminally differentiated effector memory CD45RA+ cells. The source material was naive CD8+ T cells from PBMCs. The V gene is TRBV7-3, the J gene TRBJ2-1; TRBD1 or TRBD2 may be the D gene (5 bases each). This TCR derives from a man between 18 and 29 years old in good health. Some clones in this sample may be carry-over from other donors' samples. The CDR3, as DNA: TGTGCCAGCAGCTCCCAACCGGGACGATTGGAAGAGCAGTTCTTC. It yields the protein CASSSQPGRLEEQFF.